This TCR beta chain was obtained from a study of response to subunit inactivated influenza vaccine. CDR3 length: 14 amino acids. V shed 10 bases and J shed 2 bases, with 15 bases lying between them. The germline gives CDR1 WSHSY, CDR2 SAAADI. TCRdb analysed the RT-PCR reads with MiXCR anew, one entry per CDR3 protein. The sample has hundreds of thousands of distinct CDR3 sequences; 15% to 20% are singletons. V gene TRBV10-2 combines with J gene TRBJ2-1; D perhaps matches TRBD2 (6 bases). The clonotype was recovered from a man over 45 who received an inactivated influenza vaccine. The sample was PBMCs from blood, taken 4 to 6 days after vaccination. The CDR3 coding sequence is TGCGCCACACGACTTGGCGGGACCTACAATGAGCAGTTCTTC. This encodes CATRLGGTYNEQFF.